This entry is about one T cell receptor beta chain. Documented time point: pre-reinfection, 55 to 20 weeks before reinfection detection. TCR sequencing was done directly ex vivo on sorted cells, without expansion in vitro. The Montreal HEPCO cohort supplied donors who inject drugs. This specimen belongs to a study of memory CD8 T cells in hepatitis C reinfection. Study overall: Pre-reinfection samples were taken 55 to 20 weeks before detection.

Generated by immunoSEQ multiplex PCR, the TCRdb table keeps only in-frame clones and is missing some. The data hold tens of thousands of clones, with roughly 91% observed a single time. V shed 0 bases and J shed 8 bases, with 19 bases lying between them. Germline V gene sequence: CDR1 LGHNA, CDR2 YSLEER. The CDR3 runs 16 residues. The sample consisted of naive CD8+ T cells sorted from blood. This TCR was recovered from a man aged 18 to 29 with hepatitis C virus infection. V gene TRBV4-3 combines with J gene TRBJ1-2; maybe TRBD1 (6 bases). The CDR3 nucleotides read TGCGCCAGCAGCCAAGACATAGGCCAGGGGAAGGACGGCTACACCTTC. It is translated as CASSQDIGQGKDGYTF.